The 25 T cell receptor beta chains given below trace back to one sample, sequenced in a study of cytomegalovirus exposure and HLA in healthy donors. It was with 60 Vbeta and 13 Jbeta primers that the PCR ran. Measured with immunoSEQ multiplex PCR; TCRdb has only the in-frame clones, and not every one. The sample carries 150,000 to 200,000 clones, roughly 67% recorded once. The source material was PBMCs. These receptors all come from a woman between 18 and 29 years old in good health and CMV-seropositive.

V and J are TRBV4-1 and TRBJ2-3, with a possible D match to TRBD2 (7 bases). The CDR3 sequence is 18 residues long. The V end was cut by 4 bases, the J end by 4 bases, with 24 bases between. Per the germline V gene, CDR1 is MGHRA and CDR2 is YSYEKL. The CDR3 loop reads CASSPQRVGGGAADTQYF. The CDR3 region has the DNA TGCGCCAGCAGCCCCCAGCGGGTGGGAGGGGGGGCGGCAGATACGCAGTATTTT.

The rearrangement uses TRBV9 and TRBJ2-5, with TRBD2 identical over 8 bases. Germline CDR1 and CDR2: SGDLS and YYNGEE. Unmatched junction bases numbered 5, after V lost 4 bases and J lost 3 bases. The CDR3 runs to 14 residues. The CDR3, as DNA: TGTGCCAGCAGCCCCGGGACTAGGAAAGAGACCCAGTACTTC. This translates into CASSPGTRKETQYF.

J is TRBJ2-7 and V is TRBV11-2; 10 positions match TRBD1. After removal of 5 bases from V and 5 bases from J, the junction contained 9 bases not matched to a gene. The germline V gene encodes CDR1 SGHAT and CDR2 FQNNGV. The CDR3 extends over 15 amino acids. The CDR3: CASSLTGTGDDEQYF. In DNA, the CDR3 is TGTGCCAGCAGCCTAACCGGGACAGGGGACGACGAGCAGTACTTC.

Notes on this clone: The conserved phenylalanine or tryptophan is not found at the CDR3 terminus, so this likely reflects a read error. This chain connects TRBV6-1 to TRBJ1-1; D not certain. This CDR3 region has 17 residues. CDR1 is MNHNS, CDR2 SASEGT, per germline. Trimming shortened V by 0 bases and J by 3 bases, and 17 bases separated the two germline ends. DNA for the CDR3: TGTGCCAGCAGTGAAGCGCTGGTGAGGAGTTGGGACACTGAAGCTTTCCTT. Translating gives CASSEALVRSWDTEAFL.

This chain uses TRBV11-2 with TRBJ2-7; maybe TRBD1 (7 bases). CDR1 is SGHAT, CDR2 FQNNGV, per germline. V was shortened by 5 bases and J by 7 bases, with 18 bases between the two germline ends. The CDR3 spans 14 residues. The CDR3: CASSNKNRGLEQYF. CDR3 coding DNA: TGTGCCAGCAGCAACAAAAACAGGGGACTGGAGCAGTACTTC.

Notes on this clone: The same CDR3 can be traced to other DNA sequences in this sample. The CDR3, as DNA: TGTGCCAGTAGGCGGGATAGGGTCCCTGAAGCTTTCTTT. Amino acids: CASRRDRVPEAFF. J is TRBJ1-1 and V is TRBV19; the D is unclear. The germline V gene has CDR1 LNHDA and CDR2 SQIVND (reference sequence). This CDR3 has 13 residues. Trimming shortened V by 6 bases and J by 6 bases, and 14 bases separated the two germline ends.

A few counts support this clone. The V gene is TRBV25-1, the J gene TRBJ1-3; D uncertain. This CDR3 comprises 15 residues. CDR1 and CDR2 from the germline V gene are MGHDK and SYGVNS. Trimming shortened V by 1 base and J by 0 bases, and 7 bases separated the two germline ends. CDR3 nucleotide sequence: TGTGCCAGCAGTGAATCTGGCAGCTCTGGAAACACCATATATTTT. It yields the protein CASSESGSSGNTIYF.

The V gene is TRBV7-2, the J gene TRBJ2-7, with D maybe TRBD2 (6 bases). From germline, CDR1 is SGHTA and CDR2 FQGNSA. The CDR3 has 17 amino acids. Trimming removed 5 bases from V and 4 bases from J, with 24 bases in between. CDR3 nucleotides: TGTGCCAGCAGCCGAGGGGTCAGGCTGGCGGGGTCGTACGAGCAGTACTTC. Translation gives CASSRGVRLAGSYEQYF.

V usage is TRBV5-6 and J usage is TRBJ1-5; D gene uncertain. Germline V gives CDR1 SGHDT, CDR2 YYEEEE. V was trimmed by 1 base and J by 1 base, leaving 6 bases between them. The CDR3 is 14 residues long. The CDR3: CASSLYGSNQPQHF. In DNA, the CDR3 is TGTGCCAGCAGCTTGTACGGGAGCAATCAGCCCCAGCATTTT.

This clone was picked up a small number of times. The chain joins TRBV18 to TRBJ1-2; 9 bases are a match to TRBD1. The CDR3 is made up of 15 amino acids. Germline CDR1 is KGHSH and CDR2 is LQKENI. V gave up 1 base and J gave up 7 bases; unmatched junction bases: 7. The CDR3: CASSPRTGDSCGYTF. CDR3 nucleotide sequence: TGTGCCAGCTCACCACGGACAGGGGATTCTTGTGGCTACACCTTC.

This clone was seen only once. The chain couples TRBV5-1 to TRBJ1-2; no clear D gene. Germline assignment: CDR1 SGHRS and CDR2 YFSETQ. This CDR3 has 14 residues. V lost 0 bases and J lost 3, with 9 bases in between. DNA of the CDR3: TGCGCCAGCAGCTTGGTGGGAGACTACTATGGCTACACCTTC. Its protein product is CASSLVGDYYGYTF.

Here the CDR3 reads CASSARTGRYGYTF. For the CDR3, the DNA is TGTGCCAGTAGTGCCCGGACAGGGCGCTATGGCTACACCTTC. The genes are TRBV19 and TRBJ1-2, with 8 nucleotides matching TRBD1. This CDR3 contains 14 residues. Per germline, CDR1 LNHDA and CDR2 SQIVND (reference sequence). V shed 5 bases, J shed 4 bases, and the junction held 6 bases outside the gene matches.

The chain employs TRBV7-2 and TRBJ2-1, with a possible D match to TRBD1 (6 bases). Germline V gives CDR1 SGHTA, CDR2 FQGNSA. V lost 2 bases to trimming and J lost 0 bases, with 11 bases between them. The CDR3 runs 16 residues. The CDR3 bases are TGTGCCAGCAGCTTAAACAGGGCACGCTCCTACAATGAGCAGTTCTTC. Residues: CASSLNRARSYNEQFF.

The chain recombines TRBV6-6 with TRBJ1-1, with unresolved D. The CDR3 is 13 residues long. Germline CDR1 and CDR2: MNHNY and SVGAGI (reference sequence). Deletions cut 2 bases from V and 3 bases from J, with 7 bases between. The CDR3 is CASSYGSYTEAFF. The CDR3 coding sequence is TGTGCCAGCAGTTACGGCTCCTACACTGAAGCTTTCTTT.

This clone was recorded a few times. The chain joins TRBV30 to TRBJ1-1; 7 nucleotides line up with TRBD1. Trimming cost V 4 bases and J 4 bases; bases outside gene matches: 15. The CDR3 is 16 amino acids. In germline, CDR1 is GTSNPN, CDR2 SVGIG (reference sequence). CDR3 protein: CAWTPPHTGDVTEAFF. The CDR3 DNA follows: TGTGCCTGGACCCCACCACATACAGGGGATGTCACTGAAGCTTTCTTT.

The J gene is TRBJ1-4, the V gene TRBV6-5; 7 bases agree with TRBD1. The germline V gene encodes CDR1 MNHEY and CDR2 SVGAGI. V trimming: 0 bases; J trimming: 6 bases; junction bases outside the gene matches: 7. The length of the CDR3 is 16 residues. CDR3 DNA: TGTGCCAGCAGTTACTCGCCGGGACAGCAATATGAAAAACTGTTTTTT. Protein: CASSYSPGQQYEKLFF.

This clone was found a few times. This chain connects TRBV29-1 to TRBJ1-1; D is ambiguous. Trimming left V 7 bases short and J 7 bases short, with 13 bases between. CDR3 size: 11 residues. Germline-derived CDR1 and CDR2 are SQVTM and ANQGSEA. CDR3 nucleotides: TGCAGCGGGACGGGAATCGGTGAAGCTTTCTTT. It encodes CSGTGIGEAFF.

The chain combines TRBV7-9 with TRBJ2-7; D may be TRBD2 (5 bases). With 9 bases removed from V and 6 bases from J, the gap between germline ends came to 18 bases. Germline V gene lookup returns CDR1 SEHNR and CDR2 FQNEAQ (reference sequence). The CDR3 extends over 13 amino acids. The CDR3 DNA reads as TGTGCCAGTTTAGACCCTAGCACTAGCGAGCAGTACTTC. It translates to CASLDPSTSEQYF.

The gene calls are TRBV7-9 and TRBJ1-2; D uncertain. V was shortened by 5 bases and J by 2 bases, with 9 bases between the two germline ends. Germline V gene data show CDR1 as SEHNR and CDR2 as FQNEAQ (reference sequence). The CDR3 is 13 amino acids. The CDR3 is CASSDSENYGYTF. The CDR3 DNA reads as TGTGCCAGCAGCGATAGTGAGAACTATGGCTACACCTTC.

J is TRBJ2-1 and V is TRBV5-1; 9 bases are shared with TRBD1. The junction had 5 bases not matched to a gene; V was cut back by 3 bases and J by 1 base. CDR3 length: 16 residues. CDR1 is SGHRS and CDR2 is YFSETQ in the germline V gene. The CDR3 here is CASSSRTGESYNEQFF. CDR3 nucleotide sequence: TGCGCCAGCAGCTCAAGGACAGGGGAGTCCTACAATGAGCAGTTCTTC.

The rearrangement joins TRBV25-1 to TRBJ2-3; 8 nucleotides line up with TRBD2. The CDR3 extends over 14 amino acids. The V gene end was trimmed by 1 base and the J gene end by 4 bases; junction bases not matched to a gene: 1. Germline V gene sequence: CDR1 MGHDK, CDR2 SYGVNS. The CDR3 reads CASSESGGADTQYF. DNA of the CDR3: TGTGCCAGCAGTGAATCCGGGGGGGCAGATACGCAGTATTTT.

As regards this clone: Compared with germline, one end of the junction differs, possibly owing to a read error. The CDR3, as DNA: TGTGCCAGCAGCCTACAGGGGACCTCCTACAATGAGCAGCTCTTC. Its protein is CASSLQGTSYNEQLF. This chain uses TRBV28 with TRBJ2-1, with 7 nucleotides matching TRBD1. The CDR3 has 15 amino acids. Germline V lookup: CDR1 MDHEN, CDR2 SYDVKM. The full variable domain, with the rest looked up from reference TRBV28 and TRBJ2-1, is DVKVTQSSRYLVKRTGEKVFLECVQDMDHENMFWYRQDPGLGLRLIYFSYDVKMKEKGDIPEGYSVSREKKERFSLILESASTNQTSMYLCASSLQGTSYNEQLFGPGTRLTVL.

The rearrangement joins TRBV7-2 to TRBJ1-1; no clear D gene. V gave up 1 base and J gave up 3 bases, with 9 bases separating them. The CDR3 covers 14 residues. CDR1 and CDR2 (germline): SGHTA, FQGNSA. The CDR3 sequence is CASSLGRRDTEAFF. The CDR3 DNA sequence: TGTGCCAGCAGCTTAGGGCGACGGGACACTGAAGCTTTCTTT. Full variable domain (missing parts from reference TRBV7-2 and TRBJ1-1): GAGVSQSPSNKVTEKGKDVELRCDPISGHTALYWYRQSLGQGLEFLIYFQGNSAPDKSGLPSDRFSAERTGGSVSTLTIQRTQQEDSAVYLCASSLGRRDTEAFFGQGTRLTVV.

The CDR3, as DNA: TGTGCCAGCAGCCCTGGACTAGCTGATGAGCAGTTCTTC. Translating it yields CASSPGLADEQFF. V and J are TRBV5-6 and TRBJ2-1; TRBD2 agrees at 8 bases. V lost 4 bases to trimming and J lost 8 bases; unmatched junction nucleotides: 5. The CDR3 sequence is 13 residues long. CDR1 is SGHDT, CDR2 YYEEEE, per germline.

A few counts support this clone. The rearrangement links TRBV9 to TRBJ1-1, with D possibly matching TRBD1 (6 bases). This CDR3 is built from 15 residues. Trimming pared 3 bases from V and 0 bases from J, leaving 12 bases between. Germline values: CDR1 SGDLS, CDR2 YYNGEE. The CDR3 DNA reads as TGTGCCAGCAGCGACCGTACAGGGATGAACACTGAAGCTTTCTTT. This translates into CASSDRTGMNTEAFF. Combining the CDR3 with reference TRBV9 and TRBJ1-1 gives the whole variable domain DSGVTQTPKHLITATGQRVTLRCSPRSGDLSVYWYQQSLDQGLQFLIQYYNGEERAKGNILERFSAQQFPDLHSELNLSSLELGDSALYFCASSDRTGMNTEAFFGQGTRLTVV.